The 26 T cell receptor beta chains below all came from one sample that was sequenced in a study of beta chain features in type 1 diabetes. Expressed TCRB transcripts were sequenced after all isolated RNA was converted to cDNA. Only in-frame clones appear in the TCRdb table, and some are missing; sequencing was by immunoSEQ multiplex PCR. Of almost 350,000 clones in the sample, 7% to 9% were seen once. Sequenced input: central memory CD4+ T cells from blood. Source of these receptors: a woman aged 18-35 years in good health.

There are a few counts of this clone. The rearrangement links TRBV7-6 to TRBJ2-1; 7 bases align to TRBD1. The CDR3 runs 15 residues. V shed 5 bases and J 9 bases; nucleotides not matched to a gene: 13. In germline, CDR1 is SGHVS, CDR2 FNYEAQ. The CDR3, as DNA: TGTGCCAGCAGCAAAAACCCGGACAGGCTGAGTGAGCAGTTCTTC. Its translation: CASSKNPDRLSEQFF.

This chain links TRBV5-1 with TRBJ2-3; a weak D match, TRBD1 (6 bases). Trimming took off 4 bases at V and 1 base at J, with 16 bases between the two ends. This CDR3 is 16 amino acids long. Germline CDR1 reads SGHRS; CDR2 reads YFSETQ. Written as DNA, the CDR3 is TGCGCCAGCAGCATCCAGACAGGAACGGGCACAGATACGCAGTATTTT. This translates into CASSIQTGTGTDTQYF.

There are a few counts of this clone. The genes are TRBV2 and TRBJ2-3, with unresolved D. Trimming took off 5 bases at V and 2 bases at J, with 8 bases between the two ends. Germline CDR1 SNHLY, CDR2 FYNNEI. The CDR3 runs to 13 residues. The CDR3: CASSLDLTDTQYF. The CDR3 coding sequence is TGTGCCAGCAGTCTAGACCTCACAGATACGCAGTATTTT.

The chain is built from TRBV29-1 and TRBJ2-3; 7 bases align to TRBD2. Germline lookup yields CDR1 SQVTM and CDR2 ANQGSEA. V lost 4 bases to trimming and J lost 3 bases; unmatched junction nucleotides: 4. CDR3 length equals 13 residues. The CDR3 loop reads CSVGGSRTDTQYF. In DNA form, the CDR3 reads TGCAGCGTTGGCGGGAGCCGGACAGATACGCAGTATTTT.

This clone was detected ten times or more. The rearrangement uses TRBV25-1 and TRBJ1-1; D is ambiguous. The CDR3 spans 11 residues. The V gene lost 8 bases and the J gene lost 6 bases, with 10 bases spanning the gap. Germline lookup yields CDR1 MGHDK and CDR2 SYGVNS. The CDR3 region has the DNA TGTGCCAGCGGTCGACACTCTGAAGCTTTCTTT. Its translation: CASGRHSEAFF.

This clone was seen more than once but under ten times. The genes are TRBV11-2 and TRBJ2-3; 9 bases are shared with TRBD2. This CDR3 spans 18 amino acids. The V gene's germline CDR1 is SGHAT and CDR2 FQNNGV. Trimming cost V 5 bases and J 3 bases; bases outside gene matches: 15. The CDR3 bases are TGTGCCAGCAGCCGGTTGTTATTTAGCGGGAGAAGGACAGATACGCAGTATTTT. This encodes CASSRLLFSGRRTDTQYF.

The gene calls are TRBV6-5 and TRBJ2-1, with 10 bases matching TRBD2. The germline V gene encodes CDR1 MNHEY and CDR2 SVGAGI. CDR3 length: 14 amino acids. Trimming at V came to 6 bases and at J to 8 bases, leaving 7 bases not matched to a gene. CDR3 region: CASRRAGGWDEQFF. CDR3 coding DNA: TGTGCCAGCAGAAGAGCGGGAGGGTGGGATGAGCAGTTCTTC.

The chain couples TRBV28 to TRBJ2-5; 11 bases line up with TRBD2. Per germline, CDR1 MDHEN and CDR2 SYDVKM. The CDR3 runs 15 residues. V shed 3 bases, J shed 7 bases, and the junction held 7 bases outside the gene matches. CDR3 in amino acids: CASSFGLAGLGTQYF. CDR3 sequence (DNA): TGTGCCAGCAGTTTTGGACTAGCGGGCTTGGGGACCCAGTACTTC.

This clone has a handful of counts. The V and J genes are TRBV29-1 and TRBJ1-1, with 8 bases aligning to TRBD1. This CDR3 spans 11 amino acids. Germline V gene sequence: CDR1 SQVTM, CDR2 ANQGSEA. The CDR3 reads CRGDRGTEAFF. The DNA of the CDR3 is TGCAGAGGAGACAGGGGTACTGAAGCTTTCTTT.

This clone showed up just a few times. For the CDR3, the DNA is TGTGCCATCAGTACCGGGACAGGGAGCTACGAGCAGTACTTC. This encodes CAISTGTGSYEQYF. The chain is built from TRBV10-3 and TRBJ2-7; 9 bases map to TRBD1. Germline loops: CDR1 ENHRY, CDR2 SYGVKD. The ends lost 5 bases at V and 3 bases at J; junction bases unmatched: 5. The CDR3 loop spans 14 amino acids.

The chain combines TRBV5-4 with TRBJ2-2, with D possibly being TRBD1 (5 bases). The V end was cut by 4 bases, the J end by 0 bases, with 16 bases between. The CDR3 extends over 17 amino acids. Germline V gives CDR1 SGHNT, CDR2 YYREEE (reference sequence). The CDR3 loop is CASSPARYRSNTGELFF. DNA for the CDR3: TGTGCCAGCAGCCCTGCTCGCTACAGGTCGAACACCGGGGAGCTGTTTTTT.

This clone was recorded at least ten times. The chain has TRBV6-6 and TRBJ2-3, with TRBD1 matching over 8 bases. The CDR3 runs to 15 residues. The germline gives CDR1 MNHNY, CDR2 SVGAGI (reference sequence). V shed 6 bases and J 3 bases; nucleotides not matched to a gene: 8. CDR3 in DNA: TGTGCCAGCAGACCAAGCCGGACAGGGACAGATACGCAGTATTTT. It specifies CASRPSRTGTDTQYF.

This clone turned up a few times. The chain is built from TRBV5-4 and TRBJ2-1, with a possible D match to TRBD2 (5 bases). Germline loops: CDR1 SGHNT, CDR2 YYREEE (reference sequence). The CDR3 has 15 amino acids. V was pared by 2 bases and J by 9 bases, with 18 bases between. CDR3 in DNA: TGTGCCAGCAGCTTAAGAGCTCTGGTAAGCGGTGAGCAGTTCTTC. This gives the protein CASSLRALVSGEQFF.

This clone was recorded a few times. This chain links TRBV9 with TRBJ2-1; 10 bases agree with TRBD1. Losses at the gene ends were 7 bases for V and 5 bases for J; bases not matched to a gene: 6. Germline-derived CDR1 and CDR2 are SGDLS and YYNGEE. This CDR3 is 14 amino acids long. As DNA, the CDR3 is TGTGCCAGCGGTGCGGGACAGGGGAACAATGAGCAGTTCTTC. Amino acid sequence: CASGAGQGNNEQFF.

This clone came up a few times. The chain carries TRBV6-5 and TRBJ1-2; TRBD1 might be the D (5 bases). With 2 bases removed from V and 6 bases from J, the gap between germline ends came to 10 bases. Germline CDR1 reads MNHEY; CDR2 reads SVGAGI. The CDR3 is made up of 13 amino acids. The CDR3 reads CASSYEGRDGYTF. CDR3 nucleotides: TGTGCCAGCAGTTACGAGGGGCGAGATGGCTACACCTTC.

There are a few counts of this clone. V and J are TRBV19 and TRBJ2-7; 7 bases fit TRBD2. The CDR3 contains 15 residues. CDR1 and CDR2 from the germline V gene are LNHDA and SQIVND (reference sequence). The junction had 10 bases not matched to a gene; V was cut back by 6 bases and J by 2 bases. CDR3 protein: CASSPSPGLAYEQYF. CDR3 nucleotide sequence: TGTGCCAGTAGCCCCTCCCCAGGACTAGCCTACGAGCAGTACTTC.

A few counts support this clone. Other DNA sequences from this sample encode an identical CDR3 as well. The J gene is TRBJ1-1, the V gene TRBV5-1; no reliable D call. V gave up 2 bases and J gave up 1 base, with 12 bases separating them. Looked up from germline, CDR1 is SGHRS and CDR2 is YFSETQ. The CDR3 runs to 15 residues. The CDR3 reads CASSLAQLRNTEAFF. The CDR3 nucleotides are TGCGCCAGCAGCTTAGCTCAACTGCGGAACACTGAAGCTTTCTTT.

The chain links TRBV28 to TRBJ1-2, with D perhaps TRBD1 (5 bases). This CDR3 is built from 13 residues. Per germline, CDR1 MDHEN and CDR2 SYDVKM. V was pared by 6 bases and J by 3 bases, with 11 bases between. CDR3 loop: CASRVGVDYGYTF. The DNA for the CDR3 is TGTGCCAGCAGGGTAGGGGTAGACTATGGCTACACCTTC.

This clone came up a few times. V and J are TRBV10-3 and TRBJ2-1; TRBD1 or TRBD2 may be the D gene (6 bases each). The CDR3 extends over 13 amino acids. The germline V gene has CDR1 ENHRY and CDR2 SYGVKD. V was clipped by 7 bases and J by 7 bases, with 14 bases between them. CDR3 amino acids: CAIKEIGGNEQFF. The CDR3 coding sequence is TGTGCCATCAAAGAGATAGGGGGGAATGAGCAGTTCTTC.

The rearrangement joins TRBV18 to TRBJ1-2, with D maybe TRBD1 (5 bases). Trimming stripped 4 bases from V and 6 bases from J, with 15 bases between. The germline V gene has CDR1 KGHSH and CDR2 LQKENI. The CDR3 loop spans 14 amino acids. CDR3 in DNA: TGTGCCAGCTCACTAGGGGTCGACCTCCATGGCTACACCTTC. Amino acid sequence: CASSLGVDLHGYTF. Full variable domain (remainder filled in from reference TRBV18 and TRBJ1-2): NAGVMQNPRHLVRRRGQEARLRCSPMKGHSHVYWYRQLPEEGLKFMVYLQKENIIDESGMPKERFSAEFPKEGPSILRIQQVVRGDSAAYFCASSLGVDLHGYTFGSGTRLTVV.

For the CDR3, the DNA is TGTGCCATCAGGCGGGGCACAGTCTCCAATGAGCAGTTCTTC. It is translated as CAIRRGTVSNEQFF. The V call is TRBV10-3, the J call TRBJ2-1; a weak D match, TRBD2 (6 bases). In germline, CDR1 is ENHRY, CDR2 SYGVKD. The CDR3 has 14 residues. V lost 6 bases, J lost 6 bases, and 15 bases lay in between.

This chain links TRBV10-2 with TRBJ2-6; D ambiguous. The CDR3 length is 15 residues. The ends were cut back, 3 bases at V and 1 base at J, with 7 bases in the middle. CDR1 is WSHSY and CDR2 is SAAADI in the germline V gene. The CDR3 nucleotides read TGCGCCAGCAGTGATGGGTGGTCTGGGGCCAACGTCCTGACTTTC. Amino acids: CASSDGWSGANVLTF.

J is TRBJ2-3 and V is TRBV5-4; 9 nucleotides match TRBD2. Germline CDR1 is SGHNT and CDR2 is YYREEE (reference sequence). The CDR3 sequence is 16 residues long. The J segment lost 2 bases and the V segment lost 4 bases, leaving 8 bases of the junction unmatched. The DNA for the CDR3 is TGTGCCAGCAGCCAAGAAAGGACTAGCGTCACAGATACGCAGTATTTT. Translated: CASSQERTSVTDTQYF.

This clone came up a few times. In nucleotides, the CDR3 is TGTGCCAGCAGTACGAGGGAGACCCAGTACTTC. This encodes CASSTRETQYF. The J gene is TRBJ2-5, the V gene TRBV7-6; D is uncertain. The CDR3 extends over 11 amino acids. Trimming took off 6 bases at V and 5 bases at J, with 7 bases between the two ends. Germline lookup yields CDR1 SGHVS and CDR2 FNYEAQ.

This clone was seen only a few times. This chain joins TRBV25-1 and TRBJ2-7; TRBD2 matches at 7 bases. Germline CDR1 is MGHDK and CDR2 is SYGVNS. The CDR3 extends over 16 amino acids. Trimming at V came to 4 bases and at J to 1 base, leaving 10 bases not matched to a gene. Here the CDR3 reads CASSGAIGGSSYEQYF. As DNA, the CDR3 is TGTGCCAGCAGTGGGGCGATTGGCGGGAGTTCCTACGAGCAGTACTTC.

At least ten counts were recorded for this clone. The V and J genes are TRBV6-1 and TRBJ2-7; 7 bases map to TRBD1. The trim removed 5 bases at V and 3 bases at J, leaving 10 bases unmatched. Germline-derived CDR1 and CDR2 are MNHNS and SASEGT. CDR3 length equals 15 residues. For the CDR3, the DNA is TGTGCCAGCAGTTTATTCCCGAGGGGGCTCTACGAGCAGTACTTC. Translating it yields CASSLFPRGLYEQYF.